This T cell receptor (beta chain) stems from a study of blood T cell repertoires in COVID-19. The CDR3 length is 14 residues. V lost 2 bases to trimming and J lost 4 bases, with 12 bases between them. The germline V gene encodes CDR1 SGHDT and CDR2 YYEEEE. Profiled with immunoSEQ multiplex PCR; TCRdb holds only in-frame clones, not every one. Of fewer than 500,000 clones listed, more than 75% are singletons. The sample taken for sequencing was PBMCs or T cells enriched from blood (not recorded which). The clonotype was recovered from a man between 25 and 39 years old who had recovered from COVID-19. The V gene is TRBV5-6, the J gene TRBJ1-1, with D perhaps matching TRBD1 (5 bases). The DNA for the CDR3 is TGTGCCAGCAGCTTCGTCCGGGGGAGCACTGAAGCTTTCTTT. Its translation is CASSFVRGSTEAFF.